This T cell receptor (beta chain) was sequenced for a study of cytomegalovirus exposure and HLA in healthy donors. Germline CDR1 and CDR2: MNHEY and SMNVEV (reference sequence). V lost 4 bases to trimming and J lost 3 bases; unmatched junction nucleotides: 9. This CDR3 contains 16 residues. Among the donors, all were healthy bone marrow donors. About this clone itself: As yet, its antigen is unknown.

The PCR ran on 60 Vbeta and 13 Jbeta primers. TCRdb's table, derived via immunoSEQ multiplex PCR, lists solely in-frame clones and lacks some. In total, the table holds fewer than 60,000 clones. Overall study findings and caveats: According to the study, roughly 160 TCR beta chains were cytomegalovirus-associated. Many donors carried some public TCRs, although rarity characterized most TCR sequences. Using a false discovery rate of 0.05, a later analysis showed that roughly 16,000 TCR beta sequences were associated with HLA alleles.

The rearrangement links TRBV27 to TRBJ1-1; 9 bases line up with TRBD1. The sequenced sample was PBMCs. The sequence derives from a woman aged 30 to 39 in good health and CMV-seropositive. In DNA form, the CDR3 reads TGTGCCAGCAGTTACCCGACAGGGGGGGTGGACACTGAAGCTTTCTTT. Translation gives CASSYPTGGVDTEAFF.